These 24 T cell receptor beta chains were sequenced from one sample in a study of blood T cell repertoires in COVID-19. Sequenced by immunoSEQ multiplex PCR; TCRdb stores in-frame clones only, minus some. The sample has hundreds of thousands of clones, roughly nine tenths seen once. Sequenced material: PBMCs or T cells enriched from blood (not recorded which). These receptors all come from a woman aged 60 to 75 who had recovered from COVID-19.

This clone appeared a single time. The chain uses TRBV25-1 and TRBJ1-5; 7 bases line up with TRBD1. Per germline, CDR1 MGHDK and CDR2 SYGVNS. V lost 2 bases and J lost 4; bases outside the gene matches: 5. The CDR3 consists of 15 residues. The CDR3 is CASSEGGQPNQPQHF. CDR3 DNA: TGTGCCAGCAGTGAAGGGGGACAGCCAAATCAGCCCCAGCATTTT.

The CDR3 sequence: CASSLGTFQETQYF. The CDR3, as DNA: TGTGCCAGCAGCCTGGGGACTTTCCAAGAGACCCAGTACTTC. V is TRBV3-1 (or the pseudogene TRBV3-2) and J is TRBJ2-5; maybe TRBD2 (6 bases). Trimming removed 4 bases at V and 1 base at J, with 10 bases between. The germline gives CDR1 LGHDT, CDR2 YNNKEL (reference sequence). This CDR3 is 14 amino acids long.

This clone was seen only a few times. The chain is built from TRBV2 and TRBJ2-7; D might be TRBD1 (5 bases). The CDR3 contains 14 residues. From germline, CDR1 is SNHLY and CDR2 FYNNEI. Trimming left V 0 bases short and J 3 bases short, with 9 bases between. The CDR3 DNA follows: TGTGCCAGCAGTGAAGCCCCAGGGATCTACGAGCAGTACTTC. The encoded protein is CASSEAPGIYEQYF. Complete variable domain (other parts from reference TRBV2 and TRBJ2-7): EPEVTQTPSHQVTQMGQEVILRCVPISNHLYFYWYRQILGQKVEFLVSFYNNEISEKSEIFDDQFSVERPDGSNFTLKIRSTKLEDSAMYFCASSEAPGIYEQYFGPGTRLTVT.

The chain has TRBV5-1 and TRBJ1-3, with D possibly TRBD1 on 5 matching bases. Germline V gene data show CDR1 as SGHRS and CDR2 as YFSETQ. Between the trimmed V and J ends, which lost 4 bases and 2 bases, there was a span of 16 bases. The CDR3 runs 16 residues. The CDR3 DNA is TGCGCCAGCAGCGATAACGGGGGATACGCTGGAAACACCATATATTTT. It yields the protein CASSDNGGYAGNTIYF.

The chain links TRBV19 to TRBJ1-6; D not resolved. Germline loops: CDR1 LNHDA, CDR2 SQIVND (reference sequence). The CDR3 has 13 amino acids. Trimming took 3 bases from V and 7 from J, leaving 7 bases between them. CDR3 DNA: TGTGCCAGTAGTATCGTTCTAAATTCACCCCTCCACTTT. Its translation: CASSIVLNSPLHF.

The gene calls are TRBV2 and TRBJ2-2; 7 bases match TRBD1. Germline V gene data show CDR1 as SNHLY and CDR2 as FYNNEI. The trim removed 6 bases at V and 3 bases at J, leaving 7 bases unmatched. There are 15 residues in the CDR3. The CDR3 protein is CASRSTGVYTGELFF. The CDR3 DNA reads TGTGCCAGCAGATCCACAGGGGTTTACACCGGGGAGCTGTTTTTT.

On this clone: Other DNA sequences in this specimen translate into the identical CDR3. This chain links TRBV9 with TRBJ2-7; 9 bases align to TRBD1. Germline lookup yields CDR1 SGDLS and CDR2 YYNGEE. This CDR3 is built from 14 residues. V lost 0 bases to trimming and J lost 2 bases; unmatched junction nucleotides: 0. CDR3 DNA sequence: TGTGCCAGCAGCGTAGGACAGGGGGCCTACGAGCAGTACTTC. Its translation: CASSVGQGAYEQYF.

The chain carries TRBV3-1 (or the pseudogene TRBV3-2) and TRBJ1-4, with 7 positions matching TRBD1. Germline CDR1 reads LGHDT; CDR2 reads YNNKEL (reference sequence). There are 16 residues in the CDR3. Trimming cost V 0 bases and J 8 bases; bases outside gene matches: 9. This CDR3 is CASSQDRGQWGEKLFF. In DNA form, the CDR3 reads TGTGCCAGCAGCCAAGATAGGGGACAGTGGGGCGAAAAACTGTTTTTT.

The chain uses TRBV23-1 and TRBJ2-7, with 9 positions matching TRBD1. TRBV23-1 is given ORF status, its function remaining uncertain. The trim removed 9 bases at V and 3 bases at J, leaving 6 bases unmatched. The CDR3 covers 13 residues. This CDR3 reads CARPGTGLYEQYF. The CDR3 DNA is TGCGCCAGACCCGGGACAGGGCTCTACGAGCAGTACTTC.

The chain combines TRBV5-1 with TRBJ2-3; 11 nucleotides match TRBD2. With V trimmed by 3 bases and J by 4 bases, 7 bases remained unmatched. The CDR3 totals 16 residues. Germline CDR1 SGHRS, CDR2 YFSETQ. For the CDR3, the DNA is TGCGCCAGCAGCTCCGGACTAGCGGGTTCAGCAGATACGCAGTATTTT. This sequence encodes CASSSGLAGSADTQYF. The entire variable domain, with the rest obtained from reference TRBV5-1 and TRBJ2-3, is as follows: KAGVTQTPRYLIKTRGQQVTLSCSPISGHRSVSWYQQTPGQGLQFLFEYFSETQRNKGNFPGRFSGRQFSNSRSEMNVSTLELGDSALYLCASSSGLAGSADTQYFGPGTRLTVL.

The chain uses TRBV27 and TRBJ1-2, with 7 bases matching TRBD1. The CDR3 totals 14 residues. Germline V gene sequence: CDR1 MNHEY, CDR2 SMNVEV (reference sequence). V shed 6 bases, J shed 3 bases, and the junction held 7 bases outside the gene matches. The CDR3 region has the DNA TGTGCCAGCAGCTCTAGACAGGGCTACTATGGCTACACCTTC. Its translation is CASSSRQGYYGYTF.

V gene TRBV10-3 combines with J gene TRBJ2-2, with a tentative D call TRBD2 (6 bases). V gave up 11 bases and J gave up 3 bases, with 19 bases separating them. Germline V gene data show CDR1 as ENHRY and CDR2 as SYGVKD. The CDR3 runs 15 residues. CDR3 nucleotide sequence: TGTGCCGGCCGTCCGGGACTGGGACACACCGGGGAGCTGTTTTTT. Its protein product is CAGRPGLGHTGELFF.

The V call is TRBV5-4, the J call TRBJ2-7; D might be TRBD2 (6 bases). Germline CDR1 and CDR2: SGHNT and YYREEE (reference sequence). The CDR3 is 12 amino acids. The V and J ends lost 8 bases and 5 bases respectively, with 14 bases between them. CDR3: CASRGEDNEQYV. The CDR3 nucleotides are TGTGCCAGTCGCGGGGAGGACAACGAGCAGTACGTC.

V is TRBV20-1 and J is TRBJ1-3; no clear D gene. Germline CDR1 is DFQATT and CDR2 is SNEGSKA (reference sequence). Trimming pared 6 bases from V and 7 bases from J, leaving 10 bases between. The CDR3 has 11 residues. The CDR3: CSAMKANTIYF. CDR3 in DNA: TGCAGTGCGATGAAAGCGAACACCATATATTTT.

This chain joins TRBV5-4 and TRBJ1-2, with a weak D call TRBD1 (6 bases). The CDR3 is 15 residues long. V lost 4 bases and J 5 bases, leaving 18 bases between the germline ends. Germline V gene sequence: CDR1 SGHNT, CDR2 YYREEE (reference sequence). The CDR3 nucleotides read TGTGCCAGCAGCACCGCTGGGGGCTCCTCGTATGGCTACACCTTC. Protein product: CASSTAGGSSYGYTF.

V usage is TRBV5-4 and J usage is TRBJ1-1; possible D gene TRBD1, 5 bases. Looked up from germline, CDR1 is SGHNT and CDR2 is YYREEE (reference sequence). With 3 bases removed from V and 0 bases from J, the gap between germline ends came to 12 bases. The CDR3 runs to 15 residues. The CDR3 DNA reads TGTGCCAGCAGCTCGGGACTGTACATGAACACTGAAGCTTTCTTT. Translation: CASSSGLYMNTEAFF.

The rearrangement joins TRBV27 to TRBJ1-5; D might be TRBD1 (5 bases). This CDR3 has 15 amino acids. Germline loops: CDR1 MNHEY, CDR2 SMNVEV (reference sequence). V shed 3 bases and J shed 3 bases, with 12 bases lying between them. This CDR3 reads CASSFDSQANQPQHF. The CDR3 DNA reads as TGTGCCAGCAGTTTTGACAGCCAAGCCAATCAGCCCCAGCATTTT.

This chain links TRBV6-2 or TRBV6-3 with TRBJ1-1; D is undetermined. V dropped 2 bases and J dropped 3 bases, with 4 bases sitting between them. Per the germline V gene, CDR1 is MNHEY and CDR2 is SVGEGT. This CDR3 contains 12 residues. Here the CDR3 DNA reads TGTGCCAGCAGTTACCGGTACACTGAAGCTTTCTTT. Translating gives CASSYRYTEAFF.

The chain is built from TRBV12-5 and TRBJ2-5; unclear D gene. This CDR3 spans 12 amino acids. CDR1 is LGHNT, CDR2 FRNRAP, per germline. Deletions cut 3 bases from V and 7 bases from J, with 9 bases between. The CDR3 protein is CASGFQFSTQYF. CDR3 DNA sequence: TGTGCTAGTGGTTTTCAGTTTTCGACCCAGTACTTC.

A single count supports this clone. The chain employs TRBV2 and TRBJ1-2; D is unclear. Trimming took off 3 bases at V and 4 bases at J, with 9 bases between the two ends. This CDR3 has 13 amino acids. CDR1 is SNHLY, CDR2 FYNNEI, per germline. In DNA, the CDR3 is TGTGCCAGCAGTGACAGCACGGGCTATGGCTACACCTTC. Protein product: CASSDSTGYGYTF.

CDR3 bases: TGTGCCAGCAGCTTACAGGCTCTGAACACTGAAGCTTTCTTT. It codes for CASSLQALNTEAFF. The rearrangement joins TRBV11-2 to TRBJ1-1; no clear D. The CDR3 contains 14 residues. V was trimmed by 2 bases and J by 0 bases, leaving 7 bases between them. Per germline, CDR1 SGHAT and CDR2 FQNNGV.

In nucleotides, the CDR3 is TGTGCCAGCAGTTTATCAGGCAGGGCTTATGCATCTGGCTACACCTTC. This translates into CASSLSGRAYASGYTF. V is TRBV27 and J is TRBJ1-2; D perhaps matches TRBD1 (5 bases). The germline V gene encodes CDR1 MNHEY and CDR2 SMNVEV (reference sequence). This CDR3 spans 16 amino acids. The germline V and J ends were trimmed by 0 bases and 7 bases, with 18 bases remaining between them.

The rearrangement uses TRBV5-1 and TRBJ1-5; tentatively, D is TRBD1 (5 bases). The germline gives CDR1 SGHRS, CDR2 YFSETQ. Trimming removed 0 bases from V and 4 bases from J, with 11 bases in between. This CDR3 is 15 amino acids long. For the CDR3, the DNA is TGCGCCAGCAGCTTGGCGGGGGGTGAAAATCAGCCCCAGCATTTT. This codes for CASSLAGGENQPQHF.

As to this clone: Other DNA sequences from this sample encode an identical CDR3 as well. This chain uses TRBV2 with TRBJ2-7; TRBD1 might be the D (5 bases). The V end lost 4 bases, the J end lost 4 bases, and 11 bases lay between the germline ends. The CDR3 covers 13 residues. Germline V lookup: CDR1 SNHLY, CDR2 FYNNEI. CDR3 nucleotides: TGTGCCAGCAGTGGCCAGGGCAATTACGAGCAGTACGTC. Its translation is CASSGQGNYEQYV.